Shown below are 13 T cell receptor beta chains from a single sample sequenced in a study of shared clonotypes between healthy human individuals. Libraries were prepared by immunoSEQ multiplex PCR; TCRdb keeps only in-frame clonotypes and omits some of them. The sample records around 2,000,000 clones, about 95% being singletons. Sequenced input: naive CD4+ T cells sorted from blood. Subset here: CD45RA+ positively selected. These receptors were collected from a man aged 18-30 years in good health.

The chain carries TRBV30 and TRBJ2-7, with 9 bases lining up with TRBD2. V shed 2 bases, J shed 0 bases, and the junction held 8 bases outside the gene matches. This CDR3 contains 16 residues. Germline assignment: CDR1 GTSNPN and CDR2 SVGIG (reference sequence). In DNA form, the CDR3 reads TGTGCCTGGAGTTACCTAGCGGGAAAACTCTCCTACGAGCAGTACTTC. This sequence encodes CAWSYLAGKLSYEQYF.

The rearrangement links TRBV9 to TRBJ1-4; D gene uncertain. This CDR3 comprises 15 residues. Deletions cut 2 bases from V and 8 bases from J, with 16 bases between. The V gene's germline CDR1 is SGDLS and CDR2 YYNGEE. The CDR3 coding sequence is TGTGCCAGCAGCGTCGACCCCCGGGGTTACGAAAAACTGTTTTTT. As protein: CASSVDPRGYEKLFF. Based on the CDR3 plus reference TRBV9 and TRBJ1-4, the full variable domain is DSGVTQTPKHLITATGQRVTLRCSPRSGDLSVYWYQQSLDQGLQFLIQYYNGEERAKGNILERFSAQQFPDLHSELNLSSLELGDSALYFCASSVDPRGYEKLFFGSGTQLSVL.

V and J are TRBV6-1 and TRBJ2-5; D uncertain. Germline V gene lookup returns CDR1 MNHNS and CDR2 SASEGT. The CDR3 has 14 residues. V lost 0 bases to trimming and J lost 6 bases, with 11 bases between them. The CDR3 sequence: CASSEASPRQTQYF. The CDR3 nucleotides are TGTGCCAGCAGTGAAGCGTCCCCACGGCAGACCCAGTACTTC.

The CDR3 loop reads CASSYPLGQGSNTGELFF. Written as DNA, the CDR3 is TGTGCCAGCAGTTACCCCCTGGGACAGGGTTCGAACACCGGGGAGCTGTTTTTT. The genes are TRBV28 and TRBJ2-2; TRBD1 agrees at 9 bases. V lost 4 bases, J lost 0 bases, and 9 bases stayed unmatched. CDR1 and CDR2 (germline): MDHEN, SYDVKM. CDR3 length equals 18 residues.

The chain is built from TRBV2 and TRBJ2-1; 7 bases are shared with TRBD1. CDR1 is SNHLY, CDR2 FYNNEI, per germline. This CDR3 is built from 13 residues. The junction had 9 bases not matched to a gene; V was cut back by 10 bases and J by 6 bases. The CDR3 loop is CATRQGGPNEQFF. The CDR3 DNA follows: TGTGCCACCAGACAGGGCGGACCCAATGAGCAGTTCTTC.

This clone has just one count. CDR3 sequence reads: CARSLGVAGDFYEQYF. The CDR3 DNA reads TGTGCCAGAAGCTTAGGGGTAGCGGGAGACTTCTACGAGCAGTACTTC. The V gene is TRBV7-5, the J gene TRBJ2-7; the D segment call TRBD2 is taken from the table without a DNA check. TRBV7-5 is a listed pseudogene. CDR3 length equals 16 residues.

The rearrangement joins TRBV7-2 to TRBJ1-2; D is uncertain. The CDR3 spans 11 residues. Trimming removed 4 bases at V and 5 bases at J, with 5 bases between. Germline-derived CDR1 and CDR2 are SGHTA and FQGNSA. DNA of the CDR3: TGTGCCAGCAGCTCAGATTATGGCTACACCTTC. It translates to CASSSDYGYTF.

V usage is TRBV9 and J usage is TRBJ2-6, with TRBD2 as a possible D gene (6 bases). Germline assignment: CDR1 SGDLS and CDR2 YYNGEE. Trimming removed 4 bases from V and 3 bases from J, with 14 bases in between. The CDR3 has 16 residues. This CDR3 is CASSPLGGFGANVLTF. In DNA, the CDR3 is TGTGCCAGCAGCCCCCTTGGAGGGTTTGGGGCCAACGTCCTGACTTTC.

CDR3 loop: CASSVGGGTSFYEQFF. DNA for the CDR3: TGTGCCAGCAGTGTCGGGGGCGGGACTAGCTTTTATGAGCAGTTCTTC. The genes are TRBV6-1 and TRBJ2-1, with 9 bases aligning to TRBD2. The V gene end was trimmed by 4 bases and the J gene end by 8 bases; junction bases not matched to a gene: 12. Germline V gene lookup returns CDR1 MNHNS and CDR2 SASEGT. The CDR3 extends over 16 amino acids.

As for this clone: The same CDR3 is also encoded by other DNA sequences in this sample. V gene TRBV11-2 combines with J gene TRBJ1-2; D gene uncertain. Trimming pared 5 bases from V and 0 bases from J, leaving 7 bases between. CDR3 length: 13 amino acids. Germline CDR1 reads SGHAT; CDR2 reads FQNNGV. This CDR3 is CASSPDANYGYTF. The CDR3, as DNA: TGTGCCAGCAGCCCGGACGCTAACTATGGCTACACCTTC.

The chain couples TRBV18 to TRBJ2-2; no firm D call. CDR3 size: 15 residues. The ends were cut back, 2 bases at V and 0 bases at J, with 7 bases in the middle. CDR1 and CDR2 (germline): KGHSH, LQKENI. CDR3 protein: CASSPSPANTGELFF. CDR3 DNA sequence: TGTGCCAGCTCACCAAGCCCGGCGAACACCGGGGAGCTGTTTTTT.

The chain links TRBV5-1 to TRBJ1-5; D call uncertain. Deletions cut 2 bases from V and 7 bases from J, with 10 bases between. CDR1 and CDR2 from the germline V gene are SGHRS and YFSETQ. This CDR3 has 13 amino acids. CDR3 loop: CASSLREGQPQHF. CDR3 nucleotide sequence: TGCGCCAGCAGCTTAAGGGAGGGCCAGCCCCAGCATTTT. Filled out from reference TRBV5-1 and TRBJ1-5, the complete variable domain reads KAGVTQTPRYLIKTRGQQVTLSCSPISGHRSVSWYQQTPGQGLQFLFEYFSETQRNKGNFPGRFSGRQFSNSRSEMNVSTLELGDSALYLCASSLREGQPQHFGDGTRLSIL.

The gene calls are TRBV6-5 and TRBJ2-3; D is unclear. CDR3 length: 13 residues. CDR1 is MNHEY, CDR2 SVGAGI, per germline. V lost 0 bases and J lost 9, with 10 bases in between. CDR3 sequence (DNA): TGTGCCAGCAGTTACTCCTCCGCGGACACGCAGTATTTT. The encoded protein is CASSYSSADTQYF.